Presented here are 10 T cell receptor beta chains from one specimen sequenced in a study of cytomegalovirus exposure and HLA in healthy donors. The PCR was carried out with 60 Vbeta primers and 13 Jbeta primers. Repertoires were generated with immunoSEQ multiplex PCR, while TCRdb's copy carries only in-frame clones and drops some. Of a few hundred thousand clones listed, over 65% are singletons. Source material: PBMCs. The receptors here all came from a man aged 40-49 years in good health and CMV-seronegative.

This chain connects TRBV9 to TRBJ2-3; a weak D match, TRBD1 (5 bases). Trimming took off 0 bases at V and 1 base at J, with 9 bases between the two ends. Per germline, CDR1 SGDLS and CDR2 YYNGEE. The CDR3 length is 15 residues. The CDR3 region has the DNA TGTGCCAGCAGCGTAGTTGACAGAGGCACAGATACGCAGTATTTT. This gives the protein CASSVVDRGTDTQYF.

J is TRBJ2-3 and V is TRBV28; D is unclear. This CDR3 has 13 amino acids. Trimming took off 6 bases at V and 4 bases at J, with 11 bases between the two ends. CDR1 MDHEN and CDR2 SYDVKM come from the germline V gene. The CDR3 loop is CASRIDLADTQYF. In nucleotides, the CDR3 is TGTGCCAGCAGAATCGACTTAGCAGATACGCAGTATTTT.

The V call is TRBV30, the J call TRBJ1-6; 12 bases are shared with TRBD1. The J segment lost 10 bases and the V segment lost 2 bases, leaving 9 bases of the junction unmatched. The CDR3 contains 16 residues. CDR1 is GTSNPN, CDR2 SVGIG, per germline (reference sequence). The CDR3 DNA reads TGTGCCTGGAGTTCCGGGACAGGGGGCGCAGGATCACCCCTCCACTTT. Translating gives CAWSSGTGGAGSPLHF.

The chain carries TRBV5-6 and TRBJ2-7; 10 bases are shared with TRBD1. The CDR3 is 16 residues long. The germline V gene encodes CDR1 SGHDT and CDR2 YYEEEE. Germline trimming cut 4 bases from V and 4 bases from J; bases unmatched to any gene: 11. The CDR3 DNA sequence: TGTGCCAGCAGCGAGGGGACAGGGGAGACTATTTACGAGCAGTACTTC. Its protein is CASSEGTGETIYEQYF. The variable domain in full, with the rest retrieved from reference TRBV5-6 and TRBJ2-7, is DAGVTQSPTHLIKTRGQQVTLRCSPKSGHDTVSWYQQALGQGPQFIFQYYEEEERQRGNFPDRFSGHQFPNYSSELNVNALLLGDSALYLCASSEGTGETIYEQYFGPGTRLTVT.

The J gene is TRBJ2-5, the V gene TRBV28; 13 bases map to TRBD2. The V gene's germline CDR1 is MDHEN and CDR2 SYDVKM. The CDR3 consists of 16 residues. With V trimmed by 9 bases and J by 2 bases, 9 bases remained unmatched. The DNA for the CDR3 is TGTGCCAGGATAAAAAGGACTAGCGGGAGACAAGAGACCCAGTACTTC. Translation gives CARIKRTSGRQETQYF. The full variable domain, in which reference TRBV28 and TRBJ2-5 provide the parts outside the CDR3, is DVKVTQSSRYLVKRTGEKVFLECVQDMDHENMFWYRQDPGLGLRLIYFSYDVKMKEKGDIPEGYSVSREKKERFSLILESASTNQTSMYLCARIKRTSGRQETQYFGPGTRLLVL.

V usage is TRBV5-4 and J usage is TRBJ2-5; 11 bases are a match to TRBD2. Germline CDR1 SGHNT, CDR2 YYREEE (reference sequence). The CDR3 loop spans 15 amino acids. Losses at the gene ends were 4 bases for V and 2 bases for J; bases not matched to a gene: 4. The CDR3 sequence is CASSNSGGAQETQYF. For the CDR3, the DNA is TGTGCCAGCAGCAATAGCGGGGGGGCACAAGAGACCCAGTACTTC.

The chain joins TRBV27 to TRBJ2-7; possibly TRBD1 for D (5 bases). The V end was cut by 2 bases, the J end by 2 bases, with 16 bases between. The CDR3 runs 16 residues. The germline V gene has CDR1 MNHEY and CDR2 SMNVEV (reference sequence). As DNA, the CDR3 is TGTGCCAGCAGTTTAGGAACTCGGGTAGGGGCCTACGAGCAGTACTTC. This sequence encodes CASSLGTRVGAYEQYF.

This chain links TRBV6-5 with TRBJ1-2; D is possibly TRBD1 (6 bases). V lost 2 bases and J 5 bases, leaving 15 bases between the germline ends. There are 15 residues in the CDR3. Germline CDR1 MNHEY, CDR2 SVGAGI. The CDR3 sequence: CASSYGGAHQYGYTF. CDR3 bases: TGTGCCAGCAGTTACGGGGGGGCGCATCAGTATGGCTACACCTTC.

The genes are TRBV5-4 and TRBJ1-2, with 8 bases fitting TRBD1. V trimming: 4 bases; J trimming: 4 bases; junction bases outside the gene matches: 9. This CDR3 is built from 15 residues. From germline, CDR1 is SGHNT and CDR2 YYREEE (reference sequence). For the CDR3, the DNA is TGTGCCAGCAGCGTGAGACAGGGGACAAGCTATGGCTACACCTTC. Its translation is CASSVRQGTSYGYTF.

This clone was detected once. V gene TRBV7-9 combines with J gene TRBJ1-4; D is undetermined. Germline V gene sequence: CDR1 SEHNR, CDR2 FQNEAQ (reference sequence). Trimming took off 5 bases at V and 12 bases at J, with 13 bases between the two ends. The CDR3 consists of 12 residues. CDR3 loop: CASSPTPSQLFF. The CDR3 nucleotides read TGTGCCAGCAGCCCGACTCCGTCTCAACTGTTTTTT.